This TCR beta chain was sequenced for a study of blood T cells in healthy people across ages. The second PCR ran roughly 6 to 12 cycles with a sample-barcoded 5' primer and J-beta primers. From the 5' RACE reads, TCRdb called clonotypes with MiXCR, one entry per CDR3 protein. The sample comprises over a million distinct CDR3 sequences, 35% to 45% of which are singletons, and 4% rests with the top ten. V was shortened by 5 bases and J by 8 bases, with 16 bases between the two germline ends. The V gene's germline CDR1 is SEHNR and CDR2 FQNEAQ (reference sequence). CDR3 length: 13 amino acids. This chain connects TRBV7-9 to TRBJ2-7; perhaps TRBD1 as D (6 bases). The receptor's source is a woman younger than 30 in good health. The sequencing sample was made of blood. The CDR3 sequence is CASSIRDTIKQYF. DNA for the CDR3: TGTGCCAGCAGCATAAGGGACACTATCAAGCAGTACTTC.